This T cell receptor beta chain stems from a study of beta chain features in type 1 diabetes. Of note for this clone: Its antigen is currently unknown.

cDNA synthesis used the whole RNA isolate, giving expressed TCRB sequences. The table came from immunoSEQ multiplex PCR; TCRdb's copy has only in-frame clones and leaves some out. This sample carries around 690,000 clones, over 10% of them seen once, and the ten largest clones take more than 0.1%. Whole-study results and caveats: Shorter TCRB CDR3s, moderately but significantly so, marked every one of the four CD4+ subsets in Type 1 diabetes patients.

Purity of each sorted population was above 95%. Germline trimming cut 6 bases from V and 6 bases from J; bases unmatched to any gene: 16. CDR3 length: 17 amino acids. From germline, CDR1 is SEHNR and CDR2 FQNEAQ (reference sequence). This TCR was recovered from a man under 40 with type 1 diabetes. Input material: naive CD4+ T cells from blood. The J gene is TRBJ2-2, the V gene TRBV7-9; 7 bases are shared with TRBD1. This CDR3 is CASRSTGTVKKAGELFF. In nucleotides, the CDR3 is TGTGCCAGCAGGTCGACCGGGACAGTAAAAAAGGCCGGGGAGCTGTTTTTT. The full variable domain, completed using reference TRBV7-9 and TRBJ2-2, is DTGVSQNPRHKITKRGQNVTFRCDPISEHNRLYWYRQTLGQGPEFLTYFQNEAQLEKSRLLSDRFSAERPKGSFSTLEIQRTEQGDSAMYLCASRSTGTVKKAGELFFGEGSRLTVL.